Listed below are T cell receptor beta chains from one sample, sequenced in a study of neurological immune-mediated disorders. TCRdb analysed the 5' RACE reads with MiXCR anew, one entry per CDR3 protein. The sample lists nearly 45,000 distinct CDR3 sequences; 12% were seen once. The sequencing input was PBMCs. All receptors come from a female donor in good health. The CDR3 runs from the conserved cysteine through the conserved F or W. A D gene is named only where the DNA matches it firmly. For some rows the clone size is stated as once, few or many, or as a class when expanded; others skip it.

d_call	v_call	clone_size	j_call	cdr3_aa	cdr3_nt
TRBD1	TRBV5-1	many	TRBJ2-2	CASSLTGGSNTGELFF	TGCGCCAGCAGCCTAACAGGGGGCTCGAACACCGGGGAGCTGTTTTTT
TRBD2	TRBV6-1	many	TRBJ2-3	CASSGAAGGTTDTQYF	TGTGCCAGCAGTGGGGCAGCGGGGGGAACCACAGATACGCAGTATTTT
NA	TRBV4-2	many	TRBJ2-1	CASSPTMGGYEQFF	TGTGCCAGCAGCCCCACAATGGGGGGTTATGAGCAGTTCTTC
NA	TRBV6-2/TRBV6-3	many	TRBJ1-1	CASSSLGTAKMNTEAFF	TGTGCCAGCAGTTCTCTCGGGACGGCTAAAATGAACACTGAAGCTTTCTTT
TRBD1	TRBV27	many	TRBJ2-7	CASSFRDRGSYEQYF	TGTGCCAGCAGTTTCCGGGACAGGGGATCCTACGAGCAGTACTTC
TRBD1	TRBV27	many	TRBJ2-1	CASRDFGTDYNEQFF	TGTGCCAGCAGGGATTTCGGGACAGACTACAATGAGCAGTTCTTC
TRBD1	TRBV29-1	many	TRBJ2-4	CSVGLQGIQYF	TGCAGCGTTGGCCTACAGGGGATTCAGTACTTC
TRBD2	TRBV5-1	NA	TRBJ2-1	CASSLATGLAKYNEQFF	TGCGCCAGCAGCTTGGCCACGGGACTAGCAAAATACAATGAGCAGTTCTTC
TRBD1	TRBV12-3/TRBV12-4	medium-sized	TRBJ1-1	CASTPTGSYTEAFF	TGTGCCAGCACCCCGACAGGGTCCTACACTGAAGCTTTCTTT
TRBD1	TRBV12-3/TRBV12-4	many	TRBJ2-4	CASSLGGGQGARAKNIQYF	TGTGCCAGCAGTTTAGGGGGTGGGCAGGGGGCGCGAGCCAAAAACATTCAGTACTTC
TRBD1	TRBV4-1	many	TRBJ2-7	CASSLQGAFGEQYF	TGCGCCAGCAGCCTGCAGGGGGCCTTCGGGGAGCAGTACTTC
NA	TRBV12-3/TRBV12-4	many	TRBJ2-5	CASSFNRKETQYF	TGTGCCAGCAGTTTCAACAGGAAAGAGACCCAGTACTTC
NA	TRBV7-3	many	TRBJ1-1	CASSPDSGVNTEAFF	TGTGCCAGCAGCCCCGATTCAGGGGTGAACACTGAAGCTTTCTTT
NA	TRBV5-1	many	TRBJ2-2	CASSLQSSGTGELFF	TGCGCCAGCAGCTTACAGAGTTCGGGCACCGGGGAGCTGTTTTTT
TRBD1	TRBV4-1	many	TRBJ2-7	CASSHWTGAYEQYF	TGCGCCAGCAGCCATTGGACAGGGGCCTACGAGCAGTACTTC
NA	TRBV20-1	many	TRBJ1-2	CSASREEGYGYTF	TGCAGTGCTAGCCGGGAGGAGGGCTATGGCTACACCTTC
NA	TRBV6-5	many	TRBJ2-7	CASRDGTYEQYF	TGTGCCAGCCGTGACGGGACCTACGAGCAGTACTTC
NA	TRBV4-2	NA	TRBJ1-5	CASSPSGQPQHF	TGTGCCAGCAGCCCCTCGGGTCAGCCCCAGCATTTT
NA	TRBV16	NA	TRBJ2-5	CASSQSGETQYF	TGTGCCAGCAGCCAATCTGGAGAGACCCAGTACTTC
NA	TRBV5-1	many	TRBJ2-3	CASSVTGIHTDTQYF	TGCGCCAGCAGCGTGACCGGGATACACACAGATACGCAGTATTTT
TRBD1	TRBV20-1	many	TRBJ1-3	CSATSGTAGNTIYF	TGCAGTGCTACCTCCGGGACAGCAGGAAACACCATATATTTT